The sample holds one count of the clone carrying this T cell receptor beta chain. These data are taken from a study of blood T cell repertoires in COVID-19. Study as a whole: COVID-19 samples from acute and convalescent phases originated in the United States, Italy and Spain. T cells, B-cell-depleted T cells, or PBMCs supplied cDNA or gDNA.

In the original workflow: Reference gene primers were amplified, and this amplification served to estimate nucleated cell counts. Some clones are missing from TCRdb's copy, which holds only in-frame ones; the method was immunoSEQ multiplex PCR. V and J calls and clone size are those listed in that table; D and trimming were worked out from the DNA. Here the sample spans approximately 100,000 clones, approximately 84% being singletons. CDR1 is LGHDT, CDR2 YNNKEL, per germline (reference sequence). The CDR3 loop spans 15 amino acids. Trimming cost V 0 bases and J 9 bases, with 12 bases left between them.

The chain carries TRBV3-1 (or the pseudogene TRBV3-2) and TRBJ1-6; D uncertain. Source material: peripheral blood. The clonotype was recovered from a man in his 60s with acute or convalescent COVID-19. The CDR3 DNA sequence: TGTGCCAGCAGCCAAGATCGGCGCCAGGTTTCACCCCTCCACTTT. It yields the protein CASSQDRRQVSPLHF.